This T cell receptor (beta chain) was captured in a study of blood T cell repertoires in COVID-19 (dated by TCRdb to between 2020 and 2021). Context from the whole study: Samples from collaborators originated in the United States, Italy and Spain and spanned both the acute and convalescent phases of COVID-19. The sample metadata nearly always contained a de-identified subject ID, COVID-19 status, age in years and sex. The repertoires were made available in a free public database intended to serve as a resource for research on the immune response to SARS-CoV-2. Subjects who had been exposed to COVID-19, were actively infected with it, or had recovered from it provided the deeply sampled blood TCRbeta repertoires that made up the dataset. The prospective study material was composed of cDNA or gDNA derived from T cells, B-cell-depleted T cells, or PBMCs. Where HLA class I and class II types were available, the types were taken from metadata supplied by the sample provider, not from assay-based typing. The samples were drawn from the first 160 participants of the ongoing ImmuneRACE study and from some 1,300 subjects provided by 6 global collaborators. The investigation overall reported the following: The amount of clinical and demographic metadata varied by source and participant and was provided uncurated.

The collaborating institutions used their own protocols to collect whole blood in K2EDTA tubes. For TCRbeta analysis, collaborators shipped samples as frozen whole blood, isolated PBMCs, or DNA extracted from either of those sample types. This clone was recorded only once. It lacks a known antigen. No qualities accompany the bases; no much larger clone lies one base away. The immunoSEQ Assay, a bias-controlled multiplex PCR, was used to amplify TCRbeta CDR3 regions from genomic DNA. In the original analysis: Nucleated cell counts per sample were estimated from amplification of reference gene primers within the assay. To quantify the absolute abundance of each unique TCRbeta CDR3 rearrangement, sequence reads were collapsed and filtered. Productive Simpson clonality was computed per sample as the square root of Simpson's diversity index over productive rearrangements. As stored in TCRdb, this immuneACCESS dataset retains in-frame rearrangements with V and J assigned. A fraction of the clones does not appear; measured against another copy, unresolved V genes explain less than half of the discrepancy, and the remainder lacks a known reason. V and J calls and clone size are as listed in that table; D and trimming were resolved from the DNA. The sample data list about 73,000 clones, and 75% to 90% of these were observed just once. The ten largest clones capture approximately 2.5% of the sample.

Sequencing was done on a sample of peripheral blood. The TCR was taken from a man older than 75 with active or convalescent COVID-19.

The nucleotides are TGTGCCAGCAGTGAAACCGTCGGACAGGAAGCTTTCTTT. This codes for CASSETVGQEAFF. The rearrangement joined TRBV6-1 to TRBJ1-1; TRBD1 might be the D gene, on 6 matching bases. CDR1 and CDR2, per the germline V gene, are MNHNS and SASEGT. V is cut by 2 bases and J by 8 bases, and the space between the germline ends is 12 bases. The CDR3 measures 13 amino acids from cysteine to phenylalanine. Only CDR3 DNA is held: 39 bases, read in frame from base 1.